The 14 T cell receptor beta chains listed next were all sequenced from one sample in a study of CD8+ T cells in alopecia areata. In each case, RNA was isolated and then reverse transcribed into cDNA as the sequencing template. This table comes from immunoSEQ multiplex PCR, and its TCRdb copy is limited to in-frame clones, with some not included. The repertoire includes 150,000 to 200,000 clones, less than 75% of them detected once, and roughly 17% sits in the top ten. Treatment defined: oral pan-JAK inhibitor, 5-10 mg twice daily. Here the sequenced sample was CD4+ T cells sorted from blood, taken between weeks 55 and 65, from a patient treated with tofacitinib. These receptors originate from a human donor with alopecia areata.

The chain combines TRBV15 with TRBJ2-1; a possible D gene is TRBD1 (7 bases). The V end lost 6 bases, the J end lost 0 bases, and 12 bases lay between the germline ends. Germline V gene sequence: CDR1 LNHNV, CDR2 YYDKDF (reference sequence). The CDR3 sequence is 15 residues long. The chain's CDR3 is CATRQGGLSYNEQFF. The CDR3 DNA reads as TGTGCCACCAGGCAGGGGGGACTCTCCTACAATGAGCAGTTCTTC.

V gene TRBV29-1 combines with J gene TRBJ1-2; 9 nucleotides match TRBD1. Germline V gene lookup returns CDR1 SQVTM and CDR2 ANQGSEA. The CDR3 has 15 amino acids. The junction had 13 bases not matched to a gene; V was cut back by 3 bases and J by 8 bases. CDR3 DNA: TGCAGCGTTGATCCCCTTCTTGGGACAGGGAGAGGCTACACCTTC. This translates into CSVDPLLGTGRGYTF. Filled out from reference TRBV29-1 and TRBJ1-2, the complete variable domain reads SAVISQKPSRDICQRGTSLTIQCQVDSQVTMMFWYRQQPGQSLTLIATANQGSEATYESGFVIDKFPISRPNLTFSTLTVSNMSPEDSSIYLCSVDPLLGTGRGYTFGSGTRLTVV.

The chain is built from TRBV30 and TRBJ2-7; D not resolved. V lost 0 bases to trimming and J lost 1 base, with 13 bases between them. This CDR3 comprises 15 residues. From germline, CDR1 is GTSNPN and CDR2 SVGIG (reference sequence). CDR3 bases: TGTGCCTGGAGTGTACTGTCAAGTGGGTCCTACGAGCAGTACTTC. Translating it yields CAWSVLSSGSYEQYF.

The chain joins TRBV30 to TRBJ2-1, with 13 bases fitting TRBD2. The CDR3 totals 15 residues. Germline lookup yields CDR1 GTSNPN and CDR2 SVGIG (reference sequence). V was clipped by 1 base and J by 8 bases; unmatched bases: 5. In DNA, the CDR3 is TGTGCCTGGAGTGCGGGACTAGCGGGGCGATATGAGCAGTTCTTC. Amino acid sequence: CAWSAGLAGRYEQFF. Filled out from reference TRBV30 and TRBJ2-1, the complete variable domain reads SQTIHQWPATLVQPVGSPLSLECTVEGTSNPNLYWYRQAAGRGLQLLFYSVGIGQISSEVPQNLSASRPQDRQFILSSKKLLLSDSGFYLCAWSAGLAGRYEQFFGPGTRLTVL.

V usage is TRBV7-9 and J usage is TRBJ2-7, with 7 bases lining up with TRBD1. The V and J ends lost 5 bases and 0 bases, in that order; junction bases with no gene match: 7. Germline lookup yields CDR1 SEHNR and CDR2 FQNEAQ (reference sequence). The CDR3 has 15 residues. Written as DNA, the CDR3 is TGTGCCAGCAGCATATCGACAGGGCTCTCCTACGAGCAGTACTTC. Translating gives CASSISTGLSYEQYF. The complete variable domain, with remaining parts taken from reference TRBV7-9 and TRBJ2-7, reads DTGVSQNPRHKITKRGQNVTFRCDPISEHNRLYWYRQTLGQGPEFLTYFQNEAQLEKSRLLSDRFSAERPKGSFSTLEIQRTEQGDSAMYLCASSISTGLSYEQYFGPGTRLTVT.

The chain joins TRBV10-3 to TRBJ1-5; 7 nucleotides line up with TRBD1. V shed 10 bases, J shed 9 bases, and the junction held 12 bases outside the gene matches. The V gene's germline CDR1 is ENHRY and CDR2 SYGVKD. The CDR3 consists of 13 residues. CDR3 coding DNA: TGTGCCACCAACGGGGACAGCAGACGGCCCCAGCATTTT. Translation gives CATNGDSRRPQHF.

The DNA for the CDR3 is TGTGCCAGCAGCCCCGGGGAGACCCAGTACTTC. Protein: CASSPGETQYF. V and J are TRBV6-6 and TRBJ2-5; D uncertain. V lost 6 bases, J lost 5 bases, and 7 bases lay in between. Germline CDR1 and CDR2: MNHNY and SVGAGI (reference sequence). The CDR3 has 11 amino acids.

The rearrangement joins TRBV25-1 to TRBJ1-1; D remains unclear. Germline V lookup: CDR1 MGHDK, CDR2 SYGVNS. The CDR3 is made up of 14 amino acids. Trimming cost V 4 bases and J 4 bases, with 13 bases left between them. The CDR3 DNA is TGTGCCAGCAGTGCCAACGAACCGCTCACTGAAGCTTTCTTT. Translation: CASSANEPLTEAFF.

This clone was recorded once. CDR3 DNA sequence: TGTGCCAGCAGCCCCCTAGGGGTTCGGGAGAACACCGGGGAGCTGTTTTTT. Amino acids: CASSPLGVRENTGELFF. The V call is TRBV11-2, the J call TRBJ2-2; D possibly matches TRBD1 or TRBD2 (5 bases each). V was trimmed by 5 bases and J by 1 base, leaving 17 bases between them. Germline V lookup: CDR1 SGHAT, CDR2 FQNNGV. The CDR3 sequence is 17 residues long.

The rearrangement uses TRBV5-4 and TRBJ1-2; 8 nucleotides align to TRBD1. The CDR3 spans 16 residues. V lost 3 bases to trimming and J lost 8 bases; unmatched junction nucleotides: 15. CDR1 and CDR2 (germline): SGHNT, YYREEE (reference sequence). The CDR3 nucleotides read TGTGCCAGCAGCTCGTTTCTAACGACAGGGGATGAGGGCTACACCTTC. Translation: CASSSFLTTGDEGYTF.

The V and J genes are TRBV20-1 and TRBJ2-5; D is undetermined. CDR1 and CDR2 from the germline V gene are DFQATT and SNEGSKA (reference sequence). The CDR3 loop spans 11 amino acids. V was shortened by 2 bases and J by 5 bases, with 6 bases between the two germline ends. CDR3 sequence (DNA): TGCAGTGCTAGACTGAGTGAGACCCAGTACTTC. Amino acid sequence: CSARLSETQYF.

The rearrangement uses TRBV19 and TRBJ2-1; tentative D call: TRBD2 (6 bases). The CDR3 has 9 amino acids. CDR1 and CDR2 from the germline V gene are LNHDA and SQIVND (reference sequence). The ends were cut back, 4 bases at V and 15 bases at J, with 7 bases in the middle. The DNA for the CDR3 is TGTGCCAGTAGTAAAGCGGGGTTCTTC. Translated: CASSKAGFF. Supplemented by reference TRBV19 and TRBJ2-1, the full variable domain reads DGGITQSPKYLFRKEGQNVTLSCEQNLNHDAMYWYRQDPGQGLRLIYYSQIVNDFQKGDIAEGYSVSREKKESFPLTVTSAQKNPTAFYLCASSKAGFFGPGTRLTVL.

This clone has more than one count but fewer than ten. Other DNA sequences within the sample encode an identical CDR3. The gene calls are TRBV5-1 and TRBJ1-1; 8 bases line up with TRBD1. The trim removed 4 bases at V and 1 base at J, leaving 3 bases unmatched. Germline lookup yields CDR1 SGHRS and CDR2 YFSETQ. The CDR3 has 14 residues. CDR3 sequence (DNA): TGCGCCAGCAGCCCGGGGACAGGGAACACTGAAGCTTTCTTT. Protein sequence: CASSPGTGNTEAFF. The full variable domain, in which reference TRBV5-1 and TRBJ1-1 provide the parts outside the CDR3, is KAGVTQTPRYLIKTRGQQVTLSCSPISGHRSVSWYQQTPGQGLQFLFEYFSETQRNKGNFPGRFSGRQFSNSRSEMNVSTLELGDSALYLCASSPGTGNTEAFFGQGTRLTVV.

The genes are TRBV5-8 and TRBJ2-5, with D possibly being TRBD1 (5 bases). The germline CDR1 and CDR2 sequences are SGHTS and YDEGEE. V gave up 3 bases and J gave up 4 bases, with 19 bases separating them. The CDR3 consists of 16 residues. The CDR3 region is CASSSRVGLMGETQYF. In DNA, the CDR3 is TGTGCCAGCAGCTCGCGTGTGGGGCTGATGGGAGAGACCCAGTACTTC.